The clone carrying this T cell receptor (beta chain) showed up just once. The sample is drawn from a study of blood T cell repertoires in COVID-19. Study-wide context: There were acute and convalescent COVID-19 samples, and they came from the United States, Italy and Spain. PBMCs, B-cell-depleted T cells, or T cells were the source of the cDNA or gDNA that made up the material.

CDR1 is LNHDA, CDR2 SQIVND, per germline (reference sequence). CDR3 size: 13 residues. J was trimmed by 2 bases and V by 10 bases; bases with no gene match: 5. Authors' processing steps: Amplification from reference gene primers served as the basis for estimated nucleated cell counts. Using immunoSEQ multiplex PCR, the repertoire was profiled, and TCRdb retains in-frame clones only, with some absent. V, J and clone size reflect that table, while D and trimming were determined from the DNA. The sample has tens of thousands of clones, 70% to 85% seen once; the top ten hold 35% to 40%. The source material was peripheral blood. The chain is built from TRBV19 and TRBJ1-5; 7 bases align to TRBD1. This TCR was recovered from a woman in her 70s with acute or convalescent COVID-19. CDR3 sequence: CATQDRGNQPQHF. CDR3 in DNA: TGTGCCACCCAAGACAGGGGCAATCAGCCCCAGCATTTT.